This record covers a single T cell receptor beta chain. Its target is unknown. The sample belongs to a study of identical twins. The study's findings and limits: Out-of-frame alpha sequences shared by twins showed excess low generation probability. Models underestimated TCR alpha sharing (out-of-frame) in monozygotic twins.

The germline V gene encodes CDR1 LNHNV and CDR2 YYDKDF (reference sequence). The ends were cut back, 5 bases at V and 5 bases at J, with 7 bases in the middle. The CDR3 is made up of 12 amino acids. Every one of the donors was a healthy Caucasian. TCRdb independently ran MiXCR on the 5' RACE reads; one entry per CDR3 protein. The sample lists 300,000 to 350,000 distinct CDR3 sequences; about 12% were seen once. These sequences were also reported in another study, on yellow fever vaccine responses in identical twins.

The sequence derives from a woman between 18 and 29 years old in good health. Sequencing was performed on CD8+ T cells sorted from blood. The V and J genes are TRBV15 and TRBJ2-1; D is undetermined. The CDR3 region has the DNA TGTGCCACCAGCGGGTTGGACAATGAGCAGTTCTTC. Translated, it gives CATSGLDNEQFF.